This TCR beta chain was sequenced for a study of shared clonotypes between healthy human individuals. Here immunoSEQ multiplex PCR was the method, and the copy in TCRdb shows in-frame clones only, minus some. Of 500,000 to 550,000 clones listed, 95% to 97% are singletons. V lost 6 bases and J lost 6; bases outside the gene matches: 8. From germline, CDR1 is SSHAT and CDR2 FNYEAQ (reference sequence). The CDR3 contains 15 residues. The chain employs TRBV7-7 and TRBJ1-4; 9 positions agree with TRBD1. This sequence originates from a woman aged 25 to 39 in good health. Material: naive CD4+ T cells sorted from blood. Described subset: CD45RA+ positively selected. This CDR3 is CASSRGQGRHEKLFF. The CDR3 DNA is TGTGCCAGCAGTCGAGGACAGGGGCGCCATGAAAAACTGTTTTTT. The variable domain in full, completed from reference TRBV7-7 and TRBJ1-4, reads GAGVSQSPRYKVTKRGQDVTLRCDPISSHATLYWYQQALGQGPEFLTYFNYEAQPDKSGLPSDRFSAERPEGSISTLTIQRTEQRDSAMYRCASSRGQGRHEKLFFGSGTQLSVL.